The next 20 T cell receptor beta chains were all read from a single sample in a study of T cells in localized non-small cell lung cancer. Sequencing was performed with immunoSEQ multiplex PCR; in TCRdb, only in-frame clones are kept and a portion is missing. Among 31,000 or so clones listed, about 88% were seen once. The sample in question was peripheral blood, obtained before any cancer treatment. The receptors were sampled from a woman aged 40-69 years with stage I lung adenocarcinoma.

This chain links TRBV6-4 with TRBJ2-1; 7 nucleotides line up with TRBD1. The V gene end was trimmed by 3 bases and the J gene end by 0 bases; junction bases not matched to a gene: 2. Per germline, CDR1 MRHNA and CDR2 SNTAGT. The CDR3 contains 15 residues. CDR3 in amino acids: CASSEQGSSYNEQFF. The CDR3 coding sequence is TGTGCCAGCAGTGAACAGGGGAGCTCCTACAATGAGCAGTTCTTC.

This chain connects TRBV6-1 to TRBJ1-1; D not certain. CDR3 length equals 13 residues. Trimming took off 3 bases at V and 0 bases at J, with 5 bases between the two ends. Germline loops: CDR1 MNHNS, CDR2 SASEGT. The DNA of the CDR3 is TGTGCCAGCAGTGACACTGTGAACACTGAAGCTTTCTTT. Encoded protein: CASSDTVNTEAFF.

The rearrangement links TRBV5-6 to TRBJ1-3; 7 positions match TRBD1. CDR3 length: 16 residues. Looked up from germline, CDR1 is SGHDT and CDR2 is YYEEEE. The trim removed 3 bases at V and 0 bases at J, leaving 6 bases unmatched. CDR3 protein: CASSWAPGGSGNTIYF. CDR3 coding DNA: TGTGCCAGCAGCTGGGCCCCAGGGGGCTCTGGAAACACCATATATTTT. Supplemented by reference TRBV5-6 and TRBJ1-3, the full variable domain reads DAGVTQSPTHLIKTRGQQVTLRCSPKSGHDTVSWYQQALGQGPQFIFQYYEEEERQRGNFPDRFSGHQFPNYSSELNVNALLLGDSALYLCASSWAPGGSGNTIYFGEGSWLTVV.

The V call is TRBV7-3, the J call TRBJ1-1, with D tentatively TRBD1 (5 bases). The germline V gene has CDR1 SGHTA and CDR2 FQGTGA. The CDR3 totals 19 residues. Trimming shortened V by 0 bases and J by 1 base, and 21 bases separated the two germline ends. The CDR3 DNA is TGTGCCAGCAGCTTAACCCACACCGGAGGGGCTCATAAGAACACTGAAGCTTTCTTT. It translates to CASSLTHTGGAHKNTEAFF.

Here the CDR3 reads CASSLASRRDYEQYF. The CDR3 DNA sequence: TGTGCCAGCAGCTTAGCGTCGCGCCGAGATTACGAGCAGTACTTC. This chain connects TRBV7-2 to TRBJ2-7, with D unclear. The CDR3 totals 15 residues. The germline gives CDR1 SGHTA, CDR2 FQGNSA. V was cut by 0 bases and J by 4 bases, with 13 bases left in between.

V gene TRBV7-9 combines with J gene TRBJ1-5; D ambiguous. V lost 5 bases, J lost 0 bases, and 8 bases lay in between. This CDR3 is built from 14 residues. The germline gives CDR1 SEHNR, CDR2 FQNEAQ (reference sequence). CDR3 region: CASSPMYSNQPQHF. CDR3 coding DNA: TGTGCCAGCAGCCCGATGTATAGCAATCAGCCCCAGCATTTT.

In its sample, this clone was seen a few times. V and J are TRBV7-9 and TRBJ1-1; D perhaps matches TRBD1 (6 bases). The CDR3 is made up of 13 amino acids. V was shortened by 4 bases and J by 6 bases, with 12 bases between the two germline ends. CDR1 and CDR2 from the germline V gene are SEHNR and FQNEAQ (reference sequence). The CDR3 DNA sequence: TGTGCCAGCAGCTCGGGGGGACACGCTGAAGCTTTCTTT. This codes for CASSSGGHAEAFF.

This chain's CDR3 is CASSGWDRGDNYNEQFF. The DNA for the CDR3 is TGTGCCAGCAGTGGATGGGACAGGGGCGATAATTACAATGAGCAGTTCTTC. The chain is built from TRBV6-1 and TRBJ2-1, with 10 bases fitting TRBD1. V lost 4 bases, J lost 4 bases, and 10 bases stayed unmatched. CDR1 and CDR2 (germline): MNHNS, SASEGT. The CDR3 sequence is 17 residues long.

V usage is TRBV18 and J usage is TRBJ2-1; 12 nucleotides match TRBD2. From germline, CDR1 is KGHSH and CDR2 LQKENI. Trimming at V came to 5 bases and at J to 9 bases, leaving 8 bases not matched to a gene. CDR3 length: 15 residues. This CDR3 is CASSSSSGGDGEQFF. In DNA form, the CDR3 reads TGTGCCAGCTCATCCTCTAGCGGGGGGGATGGTGAGCAGTTCTTC.

Of note for this clone: The junction shows a germline mismatch at one end, possibly a read error. The chain couples TRBV7-2 to TRBJ2-1, with TRBD2 identical over 7 bases. The CDR3 totals 12 residues. In germline, CDR1 is SGHTA, CDR2 FQGNSA. The DNA for the CDR3 is TGTGCCGGCAGCGGGGCTAGTATTGAGCAGTTCTTC. Protein product: CAGSGASIEQFF.

J is TRBJ1-1 and V is TRBV7-3; weak D call: TRBD1 (5 bases). The germline V gene has CDR1 SGHTA and CDR2 FQGTGA. The CDR3 has 15 residues. Deletions cut 5 bases from V and 4 bases from J, with 17 bases between. CDR3 amino acids: CASSPNGGWGTEAFF. CDR3 DNA sequence: TGTGCCAGCAGCCCGAATGGGGGGTGGGGCACTGAAGCTTTCTTT.

This chain connects TRBV7-9 to TRBJ2-5; no reliable D call. Germline CDR1 reads SEHNR; CDR2 reads FQNEAQ (reference sequence). V dropped 1 base and J dropped 0 bases, with 9 bases sitting between them. The CDR3 totals 15 residues. The CDR3 nucleotides read TGTGCCAGCAGCTTAGGGGCGGAGTACCAAGAGACCCAGTACTTC. This sequence encodes CASSLGAEYQETQYF.

This clone has more than one count but fewer than ten. The chain employs TRBV7-8 and TRBJ2-5; weak D call: TRBD1 (5 bases). Looked up from germline, CDR1 is SGHVS and CDR2 is FQNEAQ. With 2 bases removed from V and 3 bases from J, the gap between germline ends came to 13 bases. The CDR3 spans 15 residues. The CDR3 loop reads CASSLTGVTEETQYF. The CDR3 DNA reads as TGTGCCAGCAGCTTAACAGGAGTGACGGAAGAGACCCAGTACTTC.

This chain uses TRBV11-1 with TRBJ1-3; D is ambiguous. The CDR3 spans 18 residues. Germline V gene data show CDR1 as SGHAT and CDR2 as FQDESV (reference sequence). V dropped 5 bases and J dropped 1 base, with 21 bases sitting between them. For the CDR3, the DNA is TGTGCCAGCAGCCTTACAGTGGCGGCCACCCTTTCTGGAAACACCATATATTTT. It specifies CASSLTVAATLSGNTIYF.

The J gene is TRBJ2-5, the V gene TRBV27, with D perhaps matching TRBD2 (5 bases). In germline, CDR1 is MNHEY, CDR2 SMNVEV (reference sequence). CDR3 length: 14 amino acids. Between the trimmed V and J ends, which lost 5 bases and 1 base, there was a span of 11 bases. The chain's CDR3 is CASSQTRGQETQYF. CDR3 bases: TGTGCCAGCAGTCAAACCCGGGGCCAAGAGACCCAGTACTTC.

The V call is TRBV28, the J call TRBJ1-1; D is possibly TRBD1 (6 bases). The ends were cut back, 10 bases at V and 0 bases at J, with 12 bases in the middle. The CDR3 is 13 residues long. From germline, CDR1 is MDHEN and CDR2 SYDVKM. Here the CDR3 reads CATSDRLNTEAFF. In nucleotides, the CDR3 is TGTGCCACCTCCGACAGGTTGAACACTGAAGCTTTCTTT.

V usage is TRBV14 and J usage is TRBJ1-5; the D gene is possibly TRBD1 (6 bases). Germline V lookup: CDR1 SGHDN, CDR2 FVKESK. CDR3 length: 14 residues. V was cut by 2 bases and J by 3 bases, with 8 bases left in between. The CDR3: CASSQQGNNQPQHF. The CDR3, as DNA: TGTGCCAGCAGCCAACAGGGGAACAATCAGCCCCAGCATTTT.

This chain's CDR3 is CASSQDPHGGLNTGELFF. The CDR3 nucleotides are TGCGCCAGCAGCCAAGATCCCCACGGGGGGTTGAACACCGGGGAGCTGTTTTTT. V is TRBV4-1 and J is TRBJ2-2; 7 nucleotides align to TRBD2. The CDR3 loop spans 18 amino acids. V dropped 0 bases and J dropped 1; count of bases not matched to a gene: 8. Germline lookup yields CDR1 MGHRA and CDR2 YSYEKL.

This sequence joins TRBV19 and TRBJ1-5; 7 nucleotides line up with TRBD1. V dropped 6 bases and J dropped 1; count of bases not matched to a gene: 6. CDR3 size: 15 residues. Germline V gene data show CDR1 as LNHDA and CDR2 as SQIVND (reference sequence). The CDR3 DNA reads as TGTGCCAGTAGCCCCGGGACAGCCAGCAATCAGCCCCAGCATTTT. Translated, it gives CASSPGTASNQPQHF.

V gene TRBV9 combines with J gene TRBJ2-1; TRBD2 matches at 10 bases. Germline values: CDR1 SGDLS, CDR2 YYNGEE. The CDR3 is 19 residues long. J gave up 3 bases and V 2 bases, and 14 bases lay outside the gene matches. The CDR3 DNA sequence: TGTGCCAGCAGCGTCAAAGAGGGAGTTTGGACTAGCGGCTACAATGAGCAGTTCTTC. Protein: CASSVKEGVWTSGYNEQFF.